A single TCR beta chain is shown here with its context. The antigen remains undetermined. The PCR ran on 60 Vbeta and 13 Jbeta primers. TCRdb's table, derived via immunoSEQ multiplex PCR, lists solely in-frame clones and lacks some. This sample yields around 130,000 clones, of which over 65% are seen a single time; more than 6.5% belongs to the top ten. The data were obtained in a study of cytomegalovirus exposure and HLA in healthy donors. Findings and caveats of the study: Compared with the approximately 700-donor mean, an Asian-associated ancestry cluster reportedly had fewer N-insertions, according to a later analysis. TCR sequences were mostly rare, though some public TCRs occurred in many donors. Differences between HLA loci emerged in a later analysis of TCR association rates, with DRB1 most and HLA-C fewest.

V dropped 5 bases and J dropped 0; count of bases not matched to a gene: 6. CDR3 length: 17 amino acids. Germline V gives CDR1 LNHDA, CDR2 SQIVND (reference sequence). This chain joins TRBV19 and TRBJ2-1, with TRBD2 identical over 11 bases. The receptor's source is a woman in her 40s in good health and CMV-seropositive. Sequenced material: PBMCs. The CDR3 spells CASSARLAGYSYNEQFF. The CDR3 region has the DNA TGTGCCAGTAGTGCGCGACTAGCGGGATACTCCTACAATGAGCAGTTCTTC.